What follows describes a single T cell receptor beta chain. What it binds is unknown. This sample was included in a study of T cell responses to AZD1222 COVID-19 vaccine. CDR1 KGHSH and CDR2 LQKENI come from the germline V gene. The ends lost 3 bases at V and 3 bases at J; junction bases unmatched: 4. This CDR3 has 14 amino acids. The data were produced by immunoSEQ multiplex PCR, yet TCRdb's version contains in-frame clones alone and is incomplete. The sample carries tens of thousands of clones, around 90% recorded once. Findings and limits, study-wide: Clonal diversity may have been underestimated in mostly white British donors. Dominant CD4 TCR responses targeted spike regions 160-218 and 743-854.

The sample here was peripheral blood, taken on day 0 of AZD1222 vaccination. The gene calls are TRBV18 and TRBJ1-2, with 7 bases lining up with TRBD1. The sequence derives from an adult in good health. The DNA for the CDR3 is TGTGCCAGCTCACCGATAGGGGGCCACTATGGCTACACCTTC. This translates into CASSPIGGHYGYTF.